Sequencing of this T cell receptor beta chain was carried out in a study of blood T cell repertoires in COVID-19. CDR3 size: 18 residues. CDR1 and CDR2 from the germline V gene are SGHTA and FQGTGA. Trimming stripped 0 bases from V and 1 base from J, with 18 bases between. Some clones are missing from TCRdb's copy, which holds only in-frame ones; the method was immunoSEQ multiplex PCR. The table has about 32,000 clones, approximately 90% seen once. This receptor was obtained from a man between 60 and 70 years old with acute or convalescent COVID-19. The chain combines TRBV7-3 with TRBJ1-1, with D perhaps matching TRBD1 (5 bases). Sequenced material: peripheral blood. As DNA, the CDR3 is TGTGCCAGCAGCTTAACGGGATCAGGGAGGGTACCGAACACTGAAGCTTTCTTT. Translation: CASSLTGSGRVPNTEAFF.